This T cell receptor (beta chain) was documented in a study of blood T cell repertoires in COVID-19. Overall study: Nucleic acid was either cDNA or gDNA, and it came from T cells, B-cell-depleted T cells, or PBMCs.

Per the original methods: How many nucleated cells were present was estimated from reference gene primer amplification. Here immunoSEQ multiplex PCR was the method, and the copy in TCRdb shows in-frame clones only, minus some. Clone size and V and J calls were adopted from that table, with D and trimming inferred from the DNA. This table has around 70,000 clones, 65% to 80% appearing once. V was clipped by 3 bases and J by 6 bases, with 12 bases between them. The CDR3 has 13 residues. Germline V gives CDR1 MNHEY, CDR2 SMNVEV (reference sequence). The rearrangement joins TRBV27 to TRBJ2-7; D possibly corresponds to TRBD1 (6 bases). The sequence derives from a woman aged 50 to 60 with acute or convalescent COVID-19. The source material was peripheral blood. CDR3 in amino acids: CASSFTGYGEQYF. The CDR3 region has the DNA TGTGCCAGCAGTTTCACAGGGTATGGCGAGCAGTACTTC.